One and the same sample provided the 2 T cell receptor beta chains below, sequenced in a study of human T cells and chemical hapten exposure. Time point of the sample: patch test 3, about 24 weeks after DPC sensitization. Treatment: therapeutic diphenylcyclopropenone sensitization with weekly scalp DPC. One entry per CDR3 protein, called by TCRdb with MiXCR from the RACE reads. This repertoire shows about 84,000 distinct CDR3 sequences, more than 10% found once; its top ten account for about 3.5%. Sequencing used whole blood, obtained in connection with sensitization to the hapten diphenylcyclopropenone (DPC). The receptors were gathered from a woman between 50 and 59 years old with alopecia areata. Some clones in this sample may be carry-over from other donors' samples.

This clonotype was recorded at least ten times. The chain's CDR3 is CASSLNRGRPSNQPQHF. The CDR3, as DNA: TGTGCCAGCAGTTTGAACAGGGGGAGACCTAGCAATCAGCCCCAGCATTTT. The rearrangement uses TRBV12-3 or TRBV12-4 and TRBJ1-5, with 8 positions matching TRBD1. With 3 bases clipped from V and 0 bases from J, the junction kept 7 bases outside the gene matches. This CDR3 region has 17 residues.

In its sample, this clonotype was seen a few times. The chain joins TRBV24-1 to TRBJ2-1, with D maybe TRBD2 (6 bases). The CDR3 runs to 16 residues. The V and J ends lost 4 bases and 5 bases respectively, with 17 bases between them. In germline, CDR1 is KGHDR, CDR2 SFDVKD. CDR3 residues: CATSDRSRGSHNEQFF. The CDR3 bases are TGTGCCACCAGTGACCGATCACGGGGGTCCCACAATGAGCAGTTCTTC.